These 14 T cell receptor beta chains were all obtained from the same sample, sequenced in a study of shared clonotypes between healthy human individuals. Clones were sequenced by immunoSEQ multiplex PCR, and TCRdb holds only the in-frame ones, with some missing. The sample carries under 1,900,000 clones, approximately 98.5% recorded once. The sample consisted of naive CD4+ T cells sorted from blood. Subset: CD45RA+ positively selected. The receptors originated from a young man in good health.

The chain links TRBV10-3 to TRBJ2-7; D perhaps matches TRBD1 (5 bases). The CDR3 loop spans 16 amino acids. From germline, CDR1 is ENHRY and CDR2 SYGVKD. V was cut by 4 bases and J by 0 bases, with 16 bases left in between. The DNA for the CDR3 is TGTGCCATCAGTGGCGAAGCGACAGAGACCTCCTACGAGCAGTACTTC. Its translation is CAISGEATETSYEQYF.

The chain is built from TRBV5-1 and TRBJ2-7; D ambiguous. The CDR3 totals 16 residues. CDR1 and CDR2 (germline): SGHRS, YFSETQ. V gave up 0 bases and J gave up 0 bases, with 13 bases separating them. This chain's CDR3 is CASSLGYGRSSYEQYF. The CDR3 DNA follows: TGCGCCAGCAGCTTGGGGTACGGGCGGAGCTCCTACGAGCAGTACTTC.

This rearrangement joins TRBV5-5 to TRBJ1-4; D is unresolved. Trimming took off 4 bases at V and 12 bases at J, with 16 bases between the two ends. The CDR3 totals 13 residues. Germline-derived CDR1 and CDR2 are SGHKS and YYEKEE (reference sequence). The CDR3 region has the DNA TGTGCCAGCAGCCCGACGAGCCCCGAAGAACTGTTTTTT. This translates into CASSPTSPEELFF.

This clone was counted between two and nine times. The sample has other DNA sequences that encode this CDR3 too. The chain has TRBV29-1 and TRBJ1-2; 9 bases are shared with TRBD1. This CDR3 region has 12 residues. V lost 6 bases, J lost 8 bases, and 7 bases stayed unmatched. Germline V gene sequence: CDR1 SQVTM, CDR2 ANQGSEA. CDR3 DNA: TGCAGCGTCGCTACAGGGGGCGGAGGCTACACCTTC. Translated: CSVATGGGGYTF.

The CDR3 region is CASSYSRFYSYEQYF. The CDR3 DNA reads as TGTGCCAGCAGTTACTCTCGGTTCTACTCCTACGAGCAGTACTTC. The rearrangement uses TRBV6-6 and TRBJ2-7; no clear D gene. CDR1 is MNHNY and CDR2 is SVGAGI in the germline V gene (reference sequence). The V and J ends lost 0 bases and 0 bases respectively, with 9 bases between them. This CDR3 spans 15 amino acids.

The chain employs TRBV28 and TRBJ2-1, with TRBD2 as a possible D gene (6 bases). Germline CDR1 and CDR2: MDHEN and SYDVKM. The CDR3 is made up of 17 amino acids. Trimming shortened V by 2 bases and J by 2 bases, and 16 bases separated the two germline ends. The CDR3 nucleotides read TGTGCCAGCAGTTTACCGCCGGGACTGGGAGCCTACAATGAGCAGTTCTTC. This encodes CASSLPPGLGAYNEQFF.

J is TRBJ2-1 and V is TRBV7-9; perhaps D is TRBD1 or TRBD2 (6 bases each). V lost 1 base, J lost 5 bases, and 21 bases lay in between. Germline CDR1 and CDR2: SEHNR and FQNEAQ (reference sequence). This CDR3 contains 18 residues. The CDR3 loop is CASSLGLGGGGGHNEQFF. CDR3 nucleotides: TGTGCCAGCAGCTTAGGATTAGGGGGAGGTGGCGGCCACAATGAGCAGTTCTTC.

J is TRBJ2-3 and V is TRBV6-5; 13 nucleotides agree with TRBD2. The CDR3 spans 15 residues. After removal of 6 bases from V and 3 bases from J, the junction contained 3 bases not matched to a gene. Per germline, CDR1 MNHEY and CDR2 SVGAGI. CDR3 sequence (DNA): TGTGCCAGCAGACTAGCGGGAGGGCCGACAGATACGCAGTATTTT. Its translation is CASRLAGGPTDTQYF.

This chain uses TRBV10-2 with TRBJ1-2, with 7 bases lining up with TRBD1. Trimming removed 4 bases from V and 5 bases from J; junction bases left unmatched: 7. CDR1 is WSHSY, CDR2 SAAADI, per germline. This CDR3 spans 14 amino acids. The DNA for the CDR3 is TGCGCCAGCAGTGCCCCGACAGGGCAATATGGCTACACCTTC. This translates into CASSAPTGQYGYTF.

The chain's CDR3 is CASCRLVTDTQYF. For the CDR3, the DNA is TGTGCCAGCTGCAGACTAGTTACAGATACGCAGTATTTT. The chain is built from TRBV7-2 and TRBJ2-3, with TRBD2 as a possible D gene (6 bases). Germline loops: CDR1 SGHTA, CDR2 FQGNSA. The V end lost 8 bases, the J end lost 3 bases, and 12 bases lay between the germline ends. The CDR3 consists of 13 residues.

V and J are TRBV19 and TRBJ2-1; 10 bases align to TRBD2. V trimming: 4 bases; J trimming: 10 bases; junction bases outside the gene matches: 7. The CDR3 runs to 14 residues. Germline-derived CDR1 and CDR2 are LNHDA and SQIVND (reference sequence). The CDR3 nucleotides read TGTGCCAGTAGTAAGGCTAGCGGGAGTACCGAGCAGTTCTTC. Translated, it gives CASSKASGSTEQFF.

The CDR3 region is CASTKPTERDTGELFF. In DNA, the CDR3 is TGTGCCAGCACCAAGCCAACGGAGAGGGACACCGGGGAGCTGTTTTTT. The rearrangement joins TRBV7-9 to TRBJ2-2; tentative D call: TRBD2 (5 bases). The CDR3 totals 16 residues. Per the germline V gene, CDR1 is SEHNR and CDR2 is FQNEAQ (reference sequence). The germline V and J ends were trimmed by 7 bases and 3 bases, with 18 bases remaining between them.

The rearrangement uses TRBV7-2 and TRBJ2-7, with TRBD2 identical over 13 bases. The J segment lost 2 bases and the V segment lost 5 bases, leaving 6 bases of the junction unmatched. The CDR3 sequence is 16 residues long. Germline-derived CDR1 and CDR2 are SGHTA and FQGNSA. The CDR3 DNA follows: TGTGCCAGCAGCCCCCGGACTAGCGGGAGCGCCTACGAGCAGTACTTC. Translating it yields CASSPRTSGSAYEQYF.

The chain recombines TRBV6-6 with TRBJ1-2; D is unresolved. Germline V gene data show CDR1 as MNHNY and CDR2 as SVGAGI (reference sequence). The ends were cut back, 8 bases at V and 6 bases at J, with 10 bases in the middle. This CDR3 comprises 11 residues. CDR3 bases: TGTGCCAGCCGCATAGGAGATGGCTACACCTTC. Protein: CASRIGDGYTF.